The 5 T cell receptor beta chains in this list originate from one sample, sequenced in a study of beta chain features in type 1 diabetes. Study outcomes and limitations: There was a moderate but significant shortening of TCRB CDR3s in all four CD4+ subsets of Type 1 diabetes patients.

cDNA synthesis used the whole RNA isolate, giving expressed TCRB sequences. The table came from immunoSEQ multiplex PCR; TCRdb's copy has only in-frame clones and leaves some out. The data hold approximately 160,000 clones, with roughly 65% observed a single time. Their recognized antigens are unknown. Sample: naive CD4+ T cells from blood. These receptors were taken from a man younger than 40 with type 1 diabetes.

The table lists this clone with a few counts. This chain's CDR3 is CASSQDLGSGELFF. The CDR3 DNA reads TGTGCCAGCAGCCAGGACCTGGGTTCCGGGGAGCTGTTTTTT. This chain connects TRBV14 to TRBJ2-2, with unresolved D. Germline CDR1 reads SGHDN; CDR2 reads FVKESK. CDR3 length equals 14 residues. V was trimmed by 3 bases and J by 6 bases, leaving 11 bases between them.

This clone was seen more than once but under ten times. This chain connects TRBV7-2 to TRBJ2-3; D not resolved. CDR3 size: 15 residues. Germline V lookup: CDR1 SGHTA, CDR2 FQGNSA. The V and J ends lost 1 base and 0 bases respectively, with 8 bases between them. The CDR3 loop reads CASSLDYWSTDTQYF. The CDR3 DNA reads as TGTGCCAGCAGCTTAGACTACTGGAGCACAGATACGCAGTATTTT.

The rearrangement joins TRBV30 to TRBJ2-5; 9 nucleotides line up with TRBD2. The junction had 10 bases not matched to a gene; V was cut back by 7 bases and J by 7 bases. CDR3 length: 13 amino acids. Germline loops: CDR1 GTSNPN, CDR2 SVGIG (reference sequence). CDR3 protein: CASRLAEDGTQYF. The CDR3 bases are TGTGCCTCTAGACTAGCGGAGGATGGGACCCAGTACTTC.

J is TRBJ1-6 and V is TRBV5-1, with TRBD1 identical over 9 bases. J was trimmed by 7 bases and V by 4 bases; bases with no gene match: 3. CDR1 is SGHRS, CDR2 YFSETQ, per germline. CDR3 length: 14 residues. The chain's CDR3 is CASSNGQGNSPLHF. DNA for the CDR3: TGCGCCAGCAGCAATGGACAGGGGAATTCACCCCTCCACTTT.

The V and J genes are TRBV30 and TRBJ2-1, with 10 bases lining up with TRBD2. This CDR3 spans 15 amino acids. Per the germline V gene, CDR1 is GTSNPN and CDR2 is SVGIG (reference sequence). Losses at the gene ends were 0 bases for V and 6 bases for J; bases not matched to a gene: 5. This CDR3 is CAWSVRGTSANEQFF. The CDR3 bases are TGTGCCTGGAGTGTACGGGGGACTAGCGCCAATGAGCAGTTCTTC.